This is a list of T cell receptor beta chains from one sample in a study of cytomegalovirus exposure and HLA in healthy donors. TCRdb's table, derived via immunoSEQ multiplex PCR, lists solely in-frame clones and lacks some. The table lists 190,000 or so clones, 84% of them singletons, with 13% in the top ten. Sequencing was done on a sample of PBMCs. These receptors were taken from a woman aged 30 to 39 in good health and CMV-seropositive. Each CDR3 is given with its conserved first and last residue. A D gene is named only where the DNA matches it firmly. A row's size may be missing; if present it is once, few, many or a size class.

TRBV28	-	TRBJ2-3	-	TGTGCCAGCAGTCCACTTGGTGGCGGGGCCCGAGATACGCAGTATTTT	CASSPLGGGARDTQYF
TRBV5-5	-	TRBJ2-7	-	TGTGCCAGCAGCTCACCGTTGACAGAATACGAGCAGTACTTC	CASSSPLTEYEQYF
TRBV6-5	-	TRBJ1-2	-	TGTGCCAGCAGTTACTCTGGACTATCGAACTATGGCTACACCTTC	CASSYSGLSNYGYTF
TRBV28	-	TRBJ2-7	-	TGTGCCAGCAGTTCGCTTCTACTTAACGTGTTTTCATTC	CASSSLLLNVFSF
TRBV19	TRBD2	TRBJ2-3	-	TGTGCCAGTAGTATTCAGGCGGGAGGAGGAATAGATACGCAGTATTTT	CASSIQAGGGIDTQYF
TRBV28	-	TRBJ2-3	once	TGTGCCAGCAGTCTCTCCCCCGGAAGGAGGGATACGCAGTATTTT	CASSLSPGRRDTQYF
TRBV28	-	TRBJ1-2	few	TGTGCCAGCAGTGATACAGGGCTCTCCTATGGCTACACCTTC	CASSDTGLSYGYTF
TRBV28	-	TRBJ2-7	-	TGTGCCAGCAGTGTAACCTACGAGCAGTACTTC	CASSVTYEQYF
TRBV5-1	-	TRBJ1-5	-	TGCGCCAGCAGCTTGGAGGGCAGGGGCAATCAGCCCCAGCATTTT	CASSLEGRGNQPQHF
TRBV7-6	-	TRBJ1-4	-	TGTGCCAGCAGCTTAGCCACAGGTCGAGGAGAAAAACTGTTTTTT	CASSLATGRGEKLFF
TRBV30	-	TRBJ1-5	-	TGTGCCTGGAATGCGGTGGGCAATCAGCCCCAGCATTTT	CAWNAVGNQPQHF
TRBV6-6	-	TRBJ1-3	-	TGTGCCAGCAGTAGGGACATGGGAAACACCATATATTTT	CASSRDMGNTIYF